The rows below give T cell receptor beta chains drawn from one sample of a study of CD8 T cells in Susac syndrome. TCRdb reprocessed the immunoSEQ multiplex PCR reads via MiXCR and lists one record per CDR3 protein. The data hold 200,000 to 250,000 distinct CDR3 sequences, with 94% observed a single time. The sequenced material came from CD4+ T cells from PBMCs. The receptors here all came from a human donor with Susac syndrome. Each CDR3 is given with its conserved first and last residue. D genes are given only for firm matches. Size tells how often a clone was seen (once, few, many) or the class of an expanded clone, and some rows leave it out.

clone size: -; D gene: -; J gene: TRBJ2-7; V gene: TRBV15; CDR3 protein: CATSRGWSTYEQYF; CDR3 DNA: TGTGCCACCAGCAGAGGATGGTCCACCTACGAGCAGTACTTC
clone size: -; D gene: -; J gene: TRBJ2-5; V gene: TRBV12-5; CDR3 protein: CASGLAETQYF; CDR3 DNA: TGTGCTAGTGGCCTAGCGGAGACCCAGTACTTC
clone size: -; D gene: -; J gene: TRBJ1-6; V gene: TRBV9; CDR3 protein: CASSVLVGFGSSYNSPLHF; CDR3 DNA: TGTGCCAGCAGCGTTCTAGTGGGGTTCGGAAGCTCCTATAATTCACCCCTCCACTTT
clone size: -; D gene: -; J gene: TRBJ1-1; V gene: TRBV4-3; CDR3 protein: CASSQDLRTYDTEAFF; CDR3 DNA: TGCGCCAGCAGCCAAGATCTTAGGACATACGACACTGAAGCTTTCTTT
clone size: -; D gene: -; J gene: TRBJ1-1; V gene: TRBV30; CDR3 protein: CAWSVNRPNTEAFF; CDR3 DNA: TGTGCCTGGAGTGTAAACAGGCCGAACACTGAAGCTTTCTTT
clone size: -; D gene: -; J gene: TRBJ2-6; V gene: TRBV5-1; CDR3 protein: CASSLNSGESSGANVLTF; CDR3 DNA: TGCGCCAGCAGCTTGAACTCAGGGGAATCCTCTGGGGCCAACGTCCTGACTTTC
clone size: -; D gene: TRBD1; J gene: TRBJ1-6; V gene: TRBV27; CDR3 protein: CASSADRGQNSPLHF; CDR3 DNA: TGTGCCAGCAGTGCGGACAGGGGGCAAAATTCACCCCTCCACTTT
clone size: -; D gene: TRBD1; J gene: TRBJ1-1; V gene: TRBV6-2/TRBV6-3; CDR3 protein: CASRYDRGGYTEAFF; CDR3 DNA: TGTGCCAGCAGATATGACAGGGGGGGCTACACTGAAGCTTTCTTT
clone size: -; D gene: -; J gene: TRBJ1-1; V gene: TRBV5-1; CDR3 protein: CASSLASPGTEAFF; CDR3 DNA: TGCGCCAGCAGCTTGGCGTCCCCGGGCACTGAAGCTTTCTTT
clone size: -; D gene: -; J gene: TRBJ2-5; V gene: TRBV6-2/TRBV6-3; CDR3 protein: CASTVQETQYF; CDR3 DNA: TGTGCCAGCACCGTACAAGAGACCCAGTACTTC
clone size: -; D gene: -; J gene: TRBJ1-1; V gene: TRBV18; CDR3 protein: CASSPIVGNTEAFF; CDR3 DNA: TGTGCCAGCTCACCAATAGTTGGGAACACTGAAGCTTTCTTT
clone size: -; D gene: -; J gene: TRBJ2-7; V gene: TRBV5-4; CDR3 protein: CASSLVGAQGHEQYF; CDR3 DNA: TGTGCCAGCAGCTTGGTAGGAGCGCAGGGCCACGAGCAGTACTTC
clone size: -; D gene: TRBD1; J gene: TRBJ2-3; V gene: TRBV6-5; CDR3 protein: CASSYLTGQGDTQYF; CDR3 DNA: TGTGCCAGCAGTTATTTGACAGGGCAAGGAGATACGCAGTATTTT
clone size: -; D gene: TRBD1; J gene: TRBJ2-1; V gene: TRBV5-6; CDR3 protein: CASSPRQGRDAVVEQFF; CDR3 DNA: TGTGCCAGCAGCCCCCGACAGGGACGAGACGCCGTAGTGGAGCAGTTCTTC
clone size: -; D gene: TRBD2; J gene: TRBJ2-3; V gene: TRBV29-1; CDR3 protein: CSVLSSGYTDTQYF; CDR3 DNA: TGCAGCGTTTTGTCTAGCGGGTATACAGATACGCAGTATTTT
clone size: -; D gene: -; J gene: TRBJ1-4; V gene: TRBV12-3/TRBV12-4; CDR3 protein: CASSFGHRNEKLFF; CDR3 DNA: TGTGCCAGCAGTTTTGGGCACCGTAATGAAAAACTGTTTTTT
clone size: -; D gene: -; J gene: TRBJ1-2; V gene: TRBV7-9; CDR3 protein: CASSSNRAQGYTF; CDR3 DNA: TGTGCCAGCAGCTCCAACAGGGCTCAGGGCTACACCTTC
clone size: -; D gene: TRBD2; J gene: TRBJ2-4; V gene: TRBV20-1; CDR3 protein: CSAPVVRGASIQYF; CDR3 DNA: TGCAGTGCTCCGGTTGTGCGGGGGGCCTCCATTCAGTACTTC
clone size: -; D gene: -; J gene: TRBJ1-5; V gene: TRBV5-1; CDR3 protein: CASSPQGLGQPQHF; CDR3 DNA: TGCGCCAGCAGCCCACAGGGATTGGGTCAGCCCCAGCATTTT
clone size: -; D gene: TRBD1; J gene: TRBJ1-1; V gene: TRBV29-1; CDR3 protein: CSVETGPNTEAFF; CDR3 DNA: TGCAGCGTTGAGACAGGGCCGAACACTGAAGCTTTCTTT
clone size: -; D gene: TRBD1; J gene: TRBJ2-7; V gene: TRBV28; CDR3 protein: CASREGGQGIYEQYF; CDR3 DNA: TGTGCCAGCAGAGAAGGAGGACAGGGGATCTACGAGCAGTACTTC
clone size: few; D gene: -; J gene: TRBJ2-7; V gene: TRBV6-6; CDR3 protein: CASRTGPYEQYF; CDR3 DNA: TGTGCCAGCCGAACAGGGCCCTACGAGCAGTACTTC